Listed here are 28 T cell receptor beta chains from one sample, sequenced in a study of cytomegalovirus exposure and HLA in healthy donors. The PCR made use of 60 Vbeta and 13 Jbeta primers. This table comes from immunoSEQ multiplex PCR, and its TCRdb copy is limited to in-frame clones, with some not included. The table shows about 160,000 clones, with roughly four fifths occurring only once. Sequenced: PBMCs. Receptors were obtained from a man aged 50-59 years in good health and CMV-seropositive.

The chain recombines TRBV9 with TRBJ2-5, with 8 nucleotides matching TRBD1. The ends lost 0 bases at V and 4 bases at J; junction bases unmatched: 8. The V gene's germline CDR1 is SGDLS and CDR2 YYNGEE. The CDR3 runs 16 residues. CDR3: CASSVDNRGLRETQYF. CDR3 bases: TGTGCCAGCAGCGTAGATAACAGGGGGTTACGAGAGACCCAGTACTTC.

The rearrangement uses TRBV11-3 and TRBJ2-2; weak D call: TRBD2 (5 bases). V lost 3 bases to trimming and J lost 3 bases, with 14 bases between them. The germline V gene encodes CDR1 SGHNT and CDR2 YENEEA. The CDR3 is made up of 16 amino acids. CDR3 DNA sequence: TGTGCCAGCAGCTTTGGTCGGGGTGGTTACACCGGGGAGCTGTTTTTT. This encodes CASSFGRGGYTGELFF.

DNA for the CDR3: TGCAGTGCCAGTAAAAATCAGCCCCAGCATTTT. Its protein is CSASKNQPQHF. V and J are TRBV20-1 and TRBJ1-5; unclear D gene. The ends were cut back, 6 bases at V and 4 bases at J, with 7 bases in the middle. CDR3 length: 11 amino acids. Germline assignment: CDR1 DFQATT and CDR2 SNEGSKA (reference sequence).

This clone was counted a few times. V usage is TRBV7-9 and J usage is TRBJ1-3, with a possible D match to TRBD1 (5 bases). The length of the CDR3 is 15 residues. The germline V and J ends were trimmed by 3 bases and 0 bases, with 9 bases remaining between them. Germline CDR1 and CDR2: SEHNR and FQNEAQ (reference sequence). CDR3 sequence: CASSLAGYSGNTIYF. CDR3 nucleotides: TGTGCCAGCAGCTTGGCAGGGTACTCTGGAAACACCATATATTTT. Full variable domain (missing parts from reference TRBV7-9 and TRBJ1-3): DTGVSQNPRHKITKRGQNVTFRCDPISEHNRLYWYRQTLGQGPEFLTYFQNEAQLEKSRLLSDRFSAERPKGSFSTLEIQRTEQGDSAMYLCASSLAGYSGNTIYFGEGSWLTVV.

V gene TRBV19 combines with J gene TRBJ2-3; 13 positions match TRBD2. Trimming removed 6 bases from V and 0 bases from J; junction bases left unmatched: 9. CDR3 size: 18 residues. Germline V CDR1 and CDR2: LNHDA, SQIVND (reference sequence). The CDR3 DNA is TGTGCCAGTAGCGACCGACCGGGACTAGCGGGAAGCACAGATACGCAGTATTTT. This translates into CASSDRPGLAGSTDTQYF.

The rearrangement links TRBV5-1 to TRBJ2-5; 7 nucleotides align to TRBD1. The length of the CDR3 is 16 residues. Losses at the gene ends were 1 base for V and 5 bases for J; bases not matched to a gene: 11. Germline V gene data show CDR1 as SGHRS and CDR2 as YFSETQ. In DNA form, the CDR3 reads TGCGCCAGCAGCTTGTACGCCAGGGGGATTAAGGAGACCCAGTACTTC. Protein: CASSLYARGIKETQYF.

CDR3 coding DNA: TGCACCAGCAGCCAAGTCTACCCGGCGGGGGGCTACACCTTC. Its protein product is CTSSQVYPAGGYTF. The chain uses TRBV1 and TRBJ1-2. TRBV1 is shown as a pseudogene. This CDR3 is 14 amino acids long.

The chain links TRBV19 to TRBJ1-1; D is perhaps TRBD1 (6 bases). The CDR3 consists of 15 residues. CDR1 is LNHDA, CDR2 SQIVND, per germline (reference sequence). V was cut by 6 bases and J by 0 bases, with 14 bases left in between. CDR3 in amino acids: CASSDAGALNTEAFF. CDR3 bases: TGTGCCAGTAGCGATGCAGGGGCGTTGAACACTGAAGCTTTCTTT.

The V gene is TRBV2, the J gene TRBJ2-5; 14 bases fit TRBD2. This CDR3 is built from 14 residues. Germline V gene lookup returns CDR1 SNHLY and CDR2 FYNNEI. V was pared by 8 bases and J by 5 bases, with 4 bases of the junction left unmatched. The CDR3 region has the DNA TGTGCCAGCCGGGGACTAGCGGGAGCTGAGACCCAGTACTTC. Its translation is CASRGLAGAETQYF.

The chain has TRBV30 and TRBJ1-5; D not resolved. The CDR3 sequence is 16 residues long. Germline V gives CDR1 GTSNPN, CDR2 SVGIG (reference sequence). Trimming removed 2 bases at V and 3 bases at J, with 17 bases between. For the CDR3, the DNA is TGTGCCTGGAGTTGGCGCGGAGGTCTTCCCAATCAGCCCCAGCATTTT. This sequence encodes CAWSWRGGLPNQPQHF. The whole variable domain, remainder taken from reference TRBV30 and TRBJ1-5, is SQTIHQWPATLVQPVGSPLSLECTVEGTSNPNLYWYRQAAGRGLQLLFYSVGIGQISSEVPQNLSASRPQDRQFILSSKKLLLSDSGFYLCAWSWRGGLPNQPQHFGDGTRLSIL.

This chain uses TRBV30 with TRBJ2-3, with 9 bases aligning to TRBD2. The CDR3 length is 14 residues. With V trimmed by 5 bases and J by 1 base, 4 bases remained unmatched. CDR1 GTSNPN and CDR2 SVGIG come from the germline V gene (reference sequence). This CDR3 reads CAWEPSGGTDTQYF. The CDR3 coding sequence is TGTGCCTGGGAGCCTAGCGGGGGCACAGATACGCAGTATTTT.

This clone has more than one count but fewer than ten. The V call is TRBV9, the J call TRBJ2-1; 11 nucleotides line up with TRBD2. There are 17 residues in the CDR3. CDR1 SGDLS and CDR2 YYNGEE come from the germline V gene. With 4 bases clipped from V and 0 bases from J, the junction kept 6 bases outside the gene matches. This CDR3 reads CASSTRSGGDSYNEQFF. Here the CDR3 DNA reads TGTGCCAGCAGCACCCGTAGCGGGGGGGACTCCTACAATGAGCAGTTCTTC.

This chain joins TRBV4-1 and TRBJ2-1; 10 bases line up with TRBD2. V was pared by 4 bases and J by 2 bases, with 5 bases of the junction left unmatched. Germline lookup yields CDR1 MGHRA and CDR2 YSYEKL. There are 16 residues in the CDR3. The CDR3 DNA sequence: TGCGCCAGCAGCCGGGAAGCGGGAGGGGCCTACAATGAGCAGTTCTTC. This codes for CASSREAGGAYNEQFF.

This chain links TRBV19 with TRBJ1-5; D is ambiguous. The CDR3 length is 15 residues. The germline CDR1 and CDR2 sequences are LNHDA and SQIVND (reference sequence). V was shortened by 7 bases and J by 2 bases, with 15 bases between the two germline ends. The chain's CDR3 is CASNAPNSGNQPQHF. Written as DNA, the CDR3 is TGTGCCAGTAATGCACCCAATAGCGGCAATCAGCCCCAGCATTTT.

V usage is TRBV19 and J usage is TRBJ1-6; possible D gene TRBD1, 6 bases. This CDR3 region has 14 residues. CDR1 is LNHDA and CDR2 is SQIVND in the germline V gene (reference sequence). The V and J ends lost 8 bases and 7 bases respectively, with 15 bases between them. The CDR3: CASRAGQTNSPLHF. In DNA, the CDR3 is TGTGCCAGTCGCGCCGGACAGACCAATTCACCCCTCCACTTT. Looking up the rest from reference TRBV19 and TRBJ1-6 gives the full variable domain: DGGITQSPKYLFRKEGQNVTLSCEQNLNHDAMYWYRQDPGQGLRLIYYSQIVNDFQKGDIAEGYSVSREKKESFPLTVTSAQKNPTAFYLCASRAGQTNSPLHFGNGTRLTVT.

The chain couples TRBV28 to TRBJ2-1; 10 bases are shared with TRBD1. With 6 bases clipped from V and 3 bases from J, the junction kept 8 bases outside the gene matches. Looked up from germline, CDR1 is MDHEN and CDR2 is SYDVKM. There are 16 residues in the CDR3. The DNA of the CDR3 is TGTGCCAGCAGCCCCTCCGGGACAGGGGTCTACAATGAGCAGTTCTTC. This translates into CASSPSGTGVYNEQFF.

The chain employs TRBV28 and TRBJ2-2; no clear D. Trimming took 1 base from V and 0 from J, leaving 6 bases between them. Germline V gene data show CDR1 as MDHEN and CDR2 as SYDVKM. This CDR3 region has 15 residues. The CDR3 region is CASSLSLANTGELFF. The CDR3 DNA reads TGTGCCAGCAGTTTATCCCTAGCGAACACCGGGGAGCTGTTTTTT.

The chain combines TRBV19 with TRBJ1-3; no clear D gene. Germline CDR1 LNHDA, CDR2 SQIVND (reference sequence). This CDR3 is 14 amino acids long. Trimming took 4 bases from V and 0 from J, leaving 7 bases between them. The DNA of the CDR3 is TGTGCCAGTAGTACAACAGACTCTGGAAACACCATATATTTT. Encoded protein: CASSTTDSGNTIYF.

The genes are TRBV7-3 and TRBJ2-2, with a possible D match to TRBD1 (5 bases). Germline V gene data show CDR1 as SGHTA and CDR2 as FQGTGA. V lost 5 bases to trimming and J lost 4 bases, with 14 bases between them. The CDR3 length is 15 residues. The CDR3 DNA reads TGTGCCAGCAGCCCTACCCGCGACAGCACCGGGGAGCTGTTTTTT. It encodes CASSPTRDSTGELFF.

J is TRBJ2-5 and V is TRBV19; TRBD1 aligns across 10 bases. The ends lost 3 bases at V and 2 bases at J; junction bases unmatched: 3. The CDR3 is 15 residues long. Per the germline V gene, CDR1 is LNHDA and CDR2 is SQIVND (reference sequence). The CDR3 spells CASSMTGGRQETQYF. The CDR3 DNA reads TGTGCCAGTAGTATGACAGGGGGCCGTCAAGAGACCCAGTACTTC.

The CDR3 spells CASTEKGSGVTYEQYF. The CDR3 DNA reads as TGTGCCAGCACCGAAAAAGGTAGCGGGGTGACCTACGAGCAGTACTTC. This sequence joins TRBV5-4 and TRBJ2-7; the match to TRBD2 covers 8 bases. CDR3 length equals 16 residues. The trim removed 6 bases at V and 2 bases at J, leaving 13 bases unmatched. CDR1 SGHNT and CDR2 YYREEE come from the germline V gene (reference sequence).

The rearrangement joins TRBV7-6 to TRBJ2-1; no definite D call. This CDR3 has 15 residues. Looked up from germline, CDR1 is SGHVS and CDR2 is FNYEAQ. V was cut by 5 bases and J by 5 bases, with 16 bases left in between. This chain's CDR3 is CASSLTGEPNNEQFF. CDR3 nucleotide sequence: TGTGCCAGCAGCCTAACCGGAGAGCCGAACAATGAGCAGTTCTTC.

The V and J genes are TRBV19 and TRBJ1-5; the match to TRBD1 covers 7 bases. Per germline, CDR1 LNHDA and CDR2 SQIVND (reference sequence). The CDR3 totals 17 residues. V was clipped by 6 bases and J by 4 bases; unmatched bases: 15. This CDR3 reads CASSNLPDRAENQPQHF. The DNA for the CDR3 is TGTGCCAGTAGCAACCTCCCCGACAGGGCGGAGAATCAGCCCCAGCATTTT.

The J gene is TRBJ2-1, the V gene TRBV5-1, with D possibly being TRBD1 (6 bases). The CDR3 is 13 residues long. Trimming removed 0 bases from V and 12 bases from J, with 13 bases in between. Germline-derived CDR1 and CDR2 are SGHRS and YFSETQ. DNA for the CDR3: TGCGCCAGCAGCTTGGATACAGGGAGCGTGCAGTTCTTC. This encodes CASSLDTGSVQFF.

V usage is TRBV10-2 and J usage is TRBJ2-2; D uncertain. Trimming shortened V by 7 bases and J by 3 bases, and 15 bases separated the two germline ends. This CDR3 is built from 15 residues. Germline-derived CDR1 and CDR2 are WSHSY and SAAADI. CDR3: CASTMRSSHTGELFF. The CDR3 DNA follows: TGCGCCAGCACCATGCGGTCCAGTCACACCGGGGAGCTGTTTTTT.

The J gene is TRBJ2-2, the V gene TRBV29-1, with D tentatively TRBD1 (6 bases). The germline V gene encodes CDR1 SQVTM and CDR2 ANQGSEA. V was pared by 6 bases and J by 3 bases, with 17 bases between. The CDR3 runs 15 residues. The CDR3 sequence is CSVKGNRADTGELFF. The CDR3 DNA follows: TGCAGCGTAAAAGGAAACAGGGCGGACACCGGGGAGCTGTTTTTT.

This chain links TRBV9 with TRBJ1-1; D is ambiguous. CDR3 size: 13 residues. From germline, CDR1 is SGDLS and CDR2 YYNGEE. V was pared by 5 bases and J by 8 bases, with 16 bases between. Here the CDR3 reads CASSSDGRGEAFF. DNA for the CDR3: TGTGCCAGCAGTTCCGATGGTCGGGGAGAAGCTTTCTTT.

In this sample, this clone turned up once. The gene calls are TRBV5-1 and TRBJ1-6, with D possibly TRBD1 on 5 matching bases. Germline assignment: CDR1 SGHRS and CDR2 YFSETQ. The length of the CDR3 is 15 residues. V lost 0 bases, J lost 8 bases, and 12 bases lay in between. This CDR3 reads CASSLGRPGDSPLHF. CDR3 nucleotide sequence: TGCGCCAGCAGCTTGGGACGGCCGGGGGATTCACCCCTCCACTTT.